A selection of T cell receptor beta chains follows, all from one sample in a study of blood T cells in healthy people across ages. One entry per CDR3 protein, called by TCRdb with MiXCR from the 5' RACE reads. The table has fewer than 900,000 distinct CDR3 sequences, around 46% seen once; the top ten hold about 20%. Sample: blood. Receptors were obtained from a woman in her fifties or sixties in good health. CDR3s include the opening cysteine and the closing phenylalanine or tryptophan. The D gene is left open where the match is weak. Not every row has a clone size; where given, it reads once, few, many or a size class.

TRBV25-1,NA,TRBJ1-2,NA,CASSVQGEVEYGYTF,TGTGCCAGCAGTGTACAGGGCGAGGTAGAATATGGCTACACCTTC
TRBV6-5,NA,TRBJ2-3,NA,CASRVRRTDAQYF,TGTGCCAGCAGAGTAAGACGCACAGATGCGCAGTATTTT
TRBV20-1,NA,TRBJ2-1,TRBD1,CSASQDRGFGAAVNEQFF,TGCAGTGCTAGCCAGGACAGGGGGTTTGGGGCCGCGGTCAATGAGCAGTTCTTC
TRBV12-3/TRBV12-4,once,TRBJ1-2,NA,CASSFVNYGYTF,TGTGCCAGCAGTTTTGTTAACTATGGCTACACCTTC
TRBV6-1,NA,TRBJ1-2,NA,CASSEARADYGYTF,TGTGCCAGCAGTGAAGCGCGGGCGGATTATGGCTACACCTTC
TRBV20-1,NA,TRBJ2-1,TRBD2,CSGSSGEIYNEQFF,TGCAGTGGTTCTAGCGGGGAGATTTACAATGAGCAGTTCTTC
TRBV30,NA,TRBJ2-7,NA,CAWRHGGNEQYF,TGTGCCTGGAGACACGGGGGTAACGAGCAGTACTTC
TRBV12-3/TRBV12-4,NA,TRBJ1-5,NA,CASSLCGRGLNQPQHF,TGTGCCAGCAGTTTATGTGGCAGGGGCCTCAATCAGCCCCAGCATTTT
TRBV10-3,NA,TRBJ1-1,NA,CAIRQGELAAEAFF,TGTGCCATCAGACAGGGCGAGTTAGCTGCTGAAGCTTTCTTT
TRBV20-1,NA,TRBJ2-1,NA,CSASGRFAYNEQFF,TGCAGTGCTAGCGGGAGATTCGCCTACAATGAGCAGTTCTTC
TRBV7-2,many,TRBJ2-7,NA,CASSLGGGSYEQYF,TGTGCCAGCAGTTTAGGGGGTGGGTCCTACGAGCAGTACTTC
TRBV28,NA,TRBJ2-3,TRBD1,CASSSGQVSDTQYF,TGTGCCAGCAGTTCCGGACAGGTCTCAGATACGCAGTATTTT
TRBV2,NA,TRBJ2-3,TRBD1,CASSYRGLRGDTQYF,TGTGCCAGCAGTTACAGGGGGCTCCGCGGGGATACGCAGTATTTT
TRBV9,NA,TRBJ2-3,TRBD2,CASSEWTSQGTDTQYF,TGTGCCAGCAGCGAATGGACTAGCCAAGGCACAGATACGCAGTATTTT
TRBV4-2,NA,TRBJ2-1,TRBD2,CASSQSGGAVDSEQFF,TGTGCCAGCAGCCAATCCGGGGGGGCCGTCGATAGTGAGCAGTTCTTC
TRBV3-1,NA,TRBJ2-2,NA,CASSLLIVANTGELFF,TGTGCCAGCAGCCTCCTCATTGTGGCGAACACCGGGGAGCTGTTTTTT
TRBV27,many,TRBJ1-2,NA,CASTSGINGYTF,TGTGCCAGCACCTCAGGGATTAATGGCTACACCTTC
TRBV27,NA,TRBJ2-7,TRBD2,CASSRNGGTYEQYF,TGTGCCAGCAGTCGCAACGGGGGGACCTACGAGCAGTACTTC
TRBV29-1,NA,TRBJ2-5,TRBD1,CSASWDRRFSEQYF,TGCAGCGCTTCTTGGGACAGGCGATTCAGTGAGCAGTACTTC
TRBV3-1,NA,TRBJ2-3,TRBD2,CASRPTSGYTDTQYF,TGTGCCAGCAGGCCGACTAGCGGCTACACAGATACGCAGTATTTT
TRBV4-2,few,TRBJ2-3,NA,CASSQEAPATQYF,TGTGCCAGCAGCCAAGAAGCCCCGGCTACGCAGTATTTT
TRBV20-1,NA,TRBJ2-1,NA,CSARITRAKFF,TGCAGTGCTAGAATTACTCGGGCCAAGTTCTTC
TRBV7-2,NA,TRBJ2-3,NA,CASSLVGKTTDTQYF,TGTGCCAGCAGCTTAGTCGGGAAGACCACAGATACGCAGTATTTT
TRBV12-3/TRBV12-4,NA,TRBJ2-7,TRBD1,CASSDRGVDYEQYF,TGTGCCAGCAGTGACAGGGGGGTTGACTACGAGCAGTACTTC
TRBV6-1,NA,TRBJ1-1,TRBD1,CASSHAGMTGTGVTEAFF,TGTGCCAGCAGTCACGCGGGGATGACCGGGACAGGGGTTACTGAAGCTTTCTTT
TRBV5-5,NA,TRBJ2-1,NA,CASSLAGIGGTQFF,TGTGCCAGCAGCTTGGCGGGGATTGGTGGGACCCAGTTCTTC
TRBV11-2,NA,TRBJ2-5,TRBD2,CASSLPRGVKGETQYF,TGTGCCAGCAGCTTACCACGGGGGGTCAAGGGAGAGACCCAGTACTTC
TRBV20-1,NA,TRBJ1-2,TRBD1,CSARETLYRGGDYGYTF,TGCAGTGCTAGAGAAACCCTTTACAGGGGTGGTGACTATGGCTACACCTTC
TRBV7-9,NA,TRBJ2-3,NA,CASSFSRARSGTQYF,TGTGCCAGCAGCTTCAGCAGGGCTCGTAGTGGTACGCAGTATTTT
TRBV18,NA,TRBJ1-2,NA,CASSSDSGLNGYTF,TGTGCCAGCTCGTCCGATTCGGGGTTAAACGGCTACACCTTC
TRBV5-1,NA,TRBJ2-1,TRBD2,CASSFLAGDNEEFF,TGCGCCAGCAGCTTTCTAGCGGGAGACAATGAGGAGTTCTTC
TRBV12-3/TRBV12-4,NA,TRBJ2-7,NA,CASTSGHTYEQYF,TGTGCCAGCACCTCGGGACACACATACGAGCAGTACTTC
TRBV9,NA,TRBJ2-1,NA,CASSAPEGASSYNEQFF,TGTGCCAGCAGCGCGCCGGAGGGGGCCAGCTCCTACAATGAGCAGTTCTTC
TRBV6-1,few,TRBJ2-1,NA,CASRAPLYNEQFF,TGTGCCAGCAGGGCCCCACTGTACAATGAGCAGTTCTTC
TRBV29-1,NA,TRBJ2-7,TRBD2,CSVEGTSGRGTYNEQYF,TGCAGCGTTGAAGGGACTAGCGGGAGGGGCACCTACAATGAGCAGTACTTC
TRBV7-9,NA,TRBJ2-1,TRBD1,CAGSAQGGPLDEQFF,TGTGCCGGCAGCGCACAGGGGGGCCCCCTCGATGAGCAGTTCTTC
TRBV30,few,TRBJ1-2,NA,CAFQVGGYTF,TGTGCCTTCCAAGTAGGTGGCTACACCTTC
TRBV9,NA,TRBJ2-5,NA,CASSVGGGAGEETQYF,TGTGCCAGCAGCGTAGGAGGGGGCGCGGGGGAAGAGACCCAGTACTTC
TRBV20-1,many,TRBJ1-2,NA,CSAVRSQDLYGYTF,TGCAGTGCTGTTAGATCACAGGATCTGTATGGCTACACCTTC
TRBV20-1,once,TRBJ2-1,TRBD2,CSARDPSGAYNEQFF,TGCAGTGCTAGAGATCCTAGCGGGGCCTACAATGAGCAGTTCTTC
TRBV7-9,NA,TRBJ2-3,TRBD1,CASSPRQGAAQYF,TGTGCCAGCAGCCCGAGACAGGGGGCAGCGCAGTATTTT
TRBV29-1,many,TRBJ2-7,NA,CSVWVNDISYEQYF,TGCAGCGTTTGGGTAAATGACATCTCCTACGAGCAGTACTTC
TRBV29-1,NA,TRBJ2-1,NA,CSVPLAVGEFF,TGCAGCGTTCCCCTAGCCGTGGGGGAGTTCTTC
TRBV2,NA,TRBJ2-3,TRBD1,CASREQGASTDTQYF,TGTGCCAGCAGGGAACAGGGGGCTAGCACAGATACGCAGTATTTT
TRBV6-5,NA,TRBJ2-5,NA,CASQRGGETQYF,TGTGCCAGCCAGAGGGGAGGAGAGACCCAGTACTTC
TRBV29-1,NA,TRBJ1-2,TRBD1,CSVTGATNYGYTF,TGCAGCGTTACAGGGGCCACTAACTATGGCTACACCTTC
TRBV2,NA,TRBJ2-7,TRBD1,CASSVRQGAYNEQYF,TGTGCCAGCTCGGTGAGACAGGGGGCCTACAATGAGCAGTACTTC
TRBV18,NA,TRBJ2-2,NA,CASSTRRDTGELFF,TGTGCCAGCTCGACACGACGGGACACCGGGGAGCTGTTTTTT
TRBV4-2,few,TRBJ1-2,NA,CASSQTWQGSGYGYTF,TGTGCCAGCAGCCAAACGTGGCAGGGGTCTGGCTATGGCTACACCTTC
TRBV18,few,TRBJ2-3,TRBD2,CASSPTSLSTDTQYF,TGTGCCAGCTCACCGACTAGCCTGAGCACAGATACGCAGTATTTT
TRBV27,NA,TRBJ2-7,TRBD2,CASSRGGLAISYEQYF,TGTGCCAGCAGTCGTGGGGGACTAGCGATATCCTACGAGCAGTACTTC
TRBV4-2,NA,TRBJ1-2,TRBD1,CASSQDWDREIYDGYTF,TGTGCCAGCAGCCAAGACTGGGACAGGGAAATATACGATGGCTACACCTTC
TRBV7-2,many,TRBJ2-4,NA,CASSLGGAAKNIQYF,TGTGCCAGCAGCTTGGGGGGCGCGGCCAAAAACATTCAGTACTTC
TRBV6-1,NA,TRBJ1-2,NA,CASSVYLYGYTF,TGTGCCAGCAGTGTCTATTTGTATGGCTACACCTTC
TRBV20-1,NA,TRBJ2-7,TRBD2,CSARDSTSGRNEQYF,TGCAGTGCTAGAGATTCAACTAGCGGGAGGAATGAGCAGTACTTC